One sample yielded the 22 T cell receptor beta chains listed below, sequenced in a study of blood T cells in healthy people across ages. Sample-barcoded 5' priming and a J-beta primer mix drove a second PCR of about 7 to 12 cycles. Each CDR3 protein gets one entry after TCRdb re-called the 5' RACE reads with MiXCR. The data hold 1.5 million to 2 million distinct CDR3 sequences, with less than 50% observed a single time. The sample consisted of blood. The source is a woman aged 40 to 55 in good health.

In this sample, this clonotype turned up a few times. The chain recombines TRBV29-1 with TRBJ2-1; D is unclear. Germline loops: CDR1 SQVTM, CDR2 ANQGSEA. V dropped 5 bases and J dropped 9 bases, with 11 bases sitting between them. The CDR3 contains 11 residues. The CDR3 here is CSVLLKVEQFF. In DNA, the CDR3 is TGCAGCGTTTTACTGAAAGTTGAGCAGTTCTTC.

The chain couples TRBV13 to TRBJ2-7; perhaps TRBD2 as D (5 bases). V lost 5 bases, J lost 2 bases, and 22 bases lay in between. The germline gives CDR1 PRHDT, CDR2 FYEKMQ (reference sequence). CDR3 length: 17 amino acids. The CDR3 reads CASSPGGQIESTYEQYF. DNA for the CDR3: TGTGCCAGCAGCCCAGGCGGGCAGATCGAATCCACCTACGAGCAGTACTTC.

In this sample, this clonotype turned up a few times. The V gene is TRBV4-2, the J gene TRBJ2-3; no clear D gene. The CDR3 loop spans 12 amino acids. Germline values: CDR1 LGHNA, CDR2 YNFKEQ. With 4 bases removed from V and 4 bases from J, the gap between germline ends came to 6 bases. The CDR3 bases are TGTGCCAGCAGCCGGCAACCAGATACGCAGTATTTT. This gives the protein CASSRQPDTQYF.

V usage is TRBV4-3 and J usage is TRBJ2-7; TRBD2 matches 8 bases. This CDR3 has 15 residues. V was clipped by 0 bases and J by 3 bases; unmatched bases: 4. Per germline, CDR1 LGHNA and CDR2 YSLEER. The CDR3 is CASSQEWSGGYEQYF. The CDR3 DNA is TGCGCCAGCAGCCAAGAATGGAGCGGGGGCTACGAGCAGTACTTC.

This chain uses TRBV3-1 with TRBJ2-3; a possible D gene is TRBD1 (6 bases). The germline V and J ends were trimmed by 0 bases and 2 bases, with 15 bases remaining between them. The CDR3 runs to 17 residues. Germline V gives CDR1 LGHDT, CDR2 YNNKEL (reference sequence). CDR3 amino acids: CASSQDQTGYFTDTQYF. For the CDR3, the DNA is TGTGCCAGCAGCCAAGATCAAACAGGGTATTTCACAGATACGCAGTATTTT.

The chain is built from TRBV11-2 and TRBJ2-4; D is possibly TRBD2 (7 bases). The CDR3 contains 16 residues. V was clipped by 5 bases and J by 0 bases, with 14 bases between them. Germline V CDR1 and CDR2: SGHAT, FQNNGV. The DNA of the CDR3 is TGTGCCAGCAGCCCCACGCGGGGGCTAGCCAAAAACATTCAGTACTTC. Translating gives CASSPTRGLAKNIQYF.

A word on this clonotype: This sequence may be a read error, since a much larger clone differs from it by one base. This rearrangement joins TRBV3-1 to TRBJ2-1, with TRBD2 identical over 12 bases. V trimming: 6 bases; J trimming: 6 bases; junction bases outside the gene matches: 6. The CDR3 is 15 amino acids. CDR1 is LGHDT and CDR2 is YNNKEL in the germline V gene (reference sequence). The CDR3 coding sequence is TGTGCCAGCAGTTACACTAGCGGGGGGTTCAATGAGCAGTTCTTC. This gives the protein CASSYTSGGFNEQFF.

The CDR3 protein is CASSSPGTTEKLFF. CDR3 coding DNA: TGTGCCAGCAGTTCTCCCGGGACAACTGAAAAACTGTTTTTT. The V gene is TRBV28, the J gene TRBJ1-4; TRBD1 might be the D (6 bases). Trimming took off 4 bases at V and 7 bases at J, with 13 bases between the two ends. Germline V gene lookup returns CDR1 MDHEN and CDR2 SYDVKM. The CDR3 is made up of 14 amino acids.

This clonotype turned up a few times. This sequence joins TRBV25-1 and TRBJ2-5; maybe TRBD1 (6 bases). V shed 5 bases and J shed 5 bases, with 15 bases lying between them. This CDR3 region has 14 residues. Germline CDR1 and CDR2: MGHDK and SYGVNS. The CDR3 loop is CASSPRGRRETQYF. DNA of the CDR3: TGTGCCAGCAGTCCCAGGGGTCGGAGGGAGACCCAGTACTTC.

The gene calls are TRBV10-3 and TRBJ1-2; D possibly corresponds to TRBD1 (5 bases). This CDR3 contains 15 residues. V lost 2 bases to trimming and J lost 9 bases, with 19 bases between them. Germline V gene data show CDR1 as ENHRY and CDR2 as SYGVKD. CDR3 region: CAISESAGAPESYTF. CDR3 nucleotides: TGTGCCATCAGTGAGAGTGCCGGGGCCCCTGAAAGCTACACCTTC.

V gene TRBV12-5 combines with J gene TRBJ2-5; 8 positions agree with TRBD2. CDR1 is LGHNT and CDR2 is FRNRAP in the germline V gene. This CDR3 spans 14 amino acids. The ends lost 6 bases at V and 2 bases at J; junction bases unmatched: 5. Written as DNA, the CDR3 is TGTGCTAGTGGACAGACTAGCGCTCAAGAGACCCAGTACTTC. Translated, it gives CASGQTSAQETQYF.

This chain connects TRBV6-2 or TRBV6-3 to TRBJ2-4, with 10 bases matching TRBD1. The CDR3 has 17 amino acids. The ends lost 3 bases at V and 0 bases at J; junction bases unmatched: 5. In germline, CDR1 is MNHEY, CDR2 SVGEGT. The CDR3 is CASSYFGQGVAKNIQYF. The CDR3 DNA sequence: TGTGCCAGCAGTTATTTCGGACAGGGGGTAGCCAAAAACATTCAGTACTTC.

This clonotype appeared a few times. V gene TRBV14 combines with J gene TRBJ2-3; TRBD2 is a possible D gene (6 bases). V shed 1 base and J shed 2 bases, with 13 bases lying between them. Germline loops: CDR1 SGHDN, CDR2 FVKESK. The CDR3 length is 16 residues. Written as DNA, the CDR3 is TGTGCCAGCAGCCAAGGACCGGGAGTACTCACAGATACGCAGTATTTT. Amino acids: CASSQGPGVLTDTQYF.

The chain combines TRBV6-1 with TRBJ2-6; 9 bases match TRBD1. This CDR3 is built from 17 residues. V trimming: 7 bases; J trimming: 0 bases; junction bases outside the gene matches: 7. Germline V lookup: CDR1 MNHNS, CDR2 SASEGT. CDR3 DNA: TGTGCCAGCACTCCGACAGGGGGTTCCTCTGGGGCCAACGTCCTGACTTTC. Translating it yields CASTPTGGSSGANVLTF.

The rearrangement uses TRBV28 and TRBJ1-2; TRBD1 agrees at 7 bases. The CDR3 extends over 15 amino acids. The trim removed 3 bases at V and 4 bases at J, leaving 8 bases unmatched. In germline, CDR1 is MDHEN, CDR2 SYDVKM. As DNA, the CDR3 is TGTGCCAGCAGTTTTTCAAGGGACAGATTCTATGGCTACACCTTC. This codes for CASSFSRDRFYGYTF.

This chain links TRBV7-2 with TRBJ1-2; D is possibly TRBD1 (6 bases). The germline CDR1 and CDR2 sequences are SGHTA and FQGNSA. With 5 bases removed from V and 4 bases from J, the gap between germline ends came to 20 bases. The CDR3 has 16 residues. The CDR3: CASSTGVVQGGYGYTF. The CDR3 bases are TGTGCCAGCAGCACCGGCGTTGTACAGGGAGGCTATGGCTACACCTTC.

The CDR3 sequence: CASSSGTAGNIQYF. In DNA, the CDR3 is TGCGCCAGCAGCTCCGGGACTGCGGGAAACATTCAGTACTTC. This sequence joins TRBV5-1 and TRBJ2-4; the D gene is possibly TRBD2 (6 bases). Trimming removed 3 bases from V and 6 bases from J, with 13 bases in between. CDR1 is SGHRS, CDR2 YFSETQ, per germline. The CDR3 is made up of 14 amino acids.

The rearrangement links TRBV20-1 to TRBJ2-5, with D hard to call. Near its end, the DNA agrees better with TRBJ2-7, so the J call may be wrong. This CDR3 is 13 amino acids long. Germline V gene lookup returns CDR1 DFQATT and CDR2 SNEGSKA (reference sequence). CDR3 coding DNA: TGCAGTGCTAGAGAAGAGTTAGCCTACGAGCAGTACTTC. Its protein product is CSAREELAYEQYF.

The V call is TRBV12-3 or TRBV12-4, the J call TRBJ1-5; 10 bases line up with TRBD1. V shed 7 bases, J shed 2 bases, and the junction held 5 bases outside the gene matches. The CDR3 totals 15 residues. Here the CDR3 reads CASTRQGAGNQPQHF. In DNA form, the CDR3 reads TGTGCCAGCACTCGACAGGGGGCGGGCAATCAGCCCCAGCATTTT.

The chain is built from TRBV7-2 and TRBJ2-1, with 11 positions matching TRBD2. The CDR3 consists of 20 residues. With V trimmed by 1 base and J by 3 bases, 14 bases remained unmatched. CDR1 is SGHTA, CDR2 FQGNSA, per germline. The CDR3 sequence: CASSLVRGASGGSGYNEQFF. The DNA of the CDR3 is TGTGCCAGCAGCTTAGTCCGGGGGGCTAGCGGGGGGAGTGGCTACAATGAGCAGTTCTTC.

There are many counts of this clonotype. The V gene is TRBV29-1, the J gene TRBJ2-1; D call uncertain. The germline V and J ends were trimmed by 6 bases and 0 bases, with 6 bases remaining between them. Per the germline V gene, CDR1 is SQVTM and CDR2 is ANQGSEA. The CDR3 totals 12 residues. CDR3 nucleotide sequence: TGCAGCGTCGGCTTCTCCTACAATGAGCAGTTCTTC. Protein sequence: CSVGFSYNEQFF.

The rearrangement uses TRBV5-1 and TRBJ1-2, with 8 positions matching TRBD1. CDR3 length: 16 residues. Losses at the gene ends were 0 bases for V and 7 bases for J; bases not matched to a gene: 11. In germline, CDR1 is SGHRS, CDR2 YFSETQ. Written as DNA, the CDR3 is TGCGCCAGCAGCTTGGCCCCTGACAGGGGAAGGAGTGGCTACACCTTC. It codes for CASSLAPDRGRSGYTF.